Presented here are 21 T cell receptor beta chains from one specimen sequenced in a study of cytomegalovirus exposure and HLA in healthy donors. Researchers ran the PCR with 60 Vbeta and 13 Jbeta primers. Only in-frame clones appear in the TCRdb table, and some are missing; sequencing was by immunoSEQ multiplex PCR. The data show about 180,000 clones, around 79% seen once. The sequencing sample was made of PBMCs. The receptor set was obtained from a woman in her forties or fifties in good health and CMV-seronegative.

V gene TRBV5-4 combines with J gene TRBJ2-1; 9 bases map to TRBD1. This CDR3 region has 17 residues. CDR1 SGHNT and CDR2 YYREEE come from the germline V gene (reference sequence). J lost 1 base, V lost 3 bases, and 8 bases had no gene match. CDR3 in amino acids: CASSSRDRVLSYNEQFF. For the CDR3, the DNA is TGTGCCAGCAGCTCCCGGGACAGGGTTCTGTCCTACAATGAGCAGTTCTTC.

Notes on this clone: Other nucleotide sequences from this sample produce the same CDR3. The chain joins TRBV5-1 to TRBJ2-1; D remains unclear. V was clipped by 5 bases and J by 1 base, with 4 bases between them. Germline CDR1 SGHRS, CDR2 YFSETQ. The CDR3 spans 12 residues. The CDR3 sequence: CASRLSYNEQFF. The CDR3 coding sequence is TGCGCCAGCAGACTTTCCTACAATGAGCAGTTCTTC.

The sample holds a few counts of this clone. The chain recombines TRBV28 with TRBJ1-1; D may be TRBD1 (6 bases). V was cut by 6 bases and J by 4 bases, with 18 bases left in between. Germline lookup yields CDR1 MDHEN and CDR2 SYDVKM. CDR3 size: 15 residues. CDR3 protein: CASRSLGAGATEAFF. The CDR3 DNA reads as TGTGCCAGCAGATCCTTGGGGGCGGGTGCCACTGAAGCTTTCTTT.

This chain connects TRBV2 to TRBJ2-1; 7 bases are shared with TRBD1. The length of the CDR3 is 14 residues. The V gene's germline CDR1 is SNHLY and CDR2 FYNNEI. V was clipped by 6 bases and J by 9 bases; unmatched bases: 11. CDR3 region: CASREDRLRPEQFF. CDR3 in DNA: TGTGCCAGCAGGGAGGACAGGCTGAGGCCTGAGCAGTTCTTC.

This chain joins TRBV11-2 and TRBJ2-5; D is possibly TRBD2 (5 bases). From germline, CDR1 is SGHAT and CDR2 FQNNGV. The V end lost 5 bases, the J end lost 3 bases, and 16 bases lay between the germline ends. The CDR3 sequence is 15 residues long. DNA for the CDR3: TGTGCCAGCAGCCCCCCGGGAATCCTGAAAGAGACCCAGTACTTC. Translated: CASSPPGILKETQYF.

The chain combines TRBV28 with TRBJ2-7; perhaps TRBD2 as D (6 bases). This CDR3 contains 17 residues. V was cut by 2 bases and J by 3 bases, with 20 bases left in between. CDR1 is MDHEN and CDR2 is SYDVKM in the germline V gene. This chain's CDR3 is CASSLIRRASVSYEQYF. DNA for the CDR3: TGTGCCAGCAGTTTAATCCGCCGGGCTAGCGTAAGCTACGAGCAGTACTTC.

This rearrangement joins TRBV27 to TRBJ2-5; 10 nucleotides agree with TRBD2. The V segment lost 5 bases and the J segment 5 bases; nucleotides outside the gene matches: 8. CDR1 MNHEY and CDR2 SMNVEV come from the germline V gene (reference sequence). The CDR3 is made up of 15 amino acids. The CDR3 nucleotides are TGTGCCAGCAGTCCAATACTAGCGGGGAGGGAGACCCAGTACTTC. This translates into CASSPILAGRETQYF.

V and J are TRBV5-1 and TRBJ2-2; D may be TRBD1 (6 bases). The CDR3 covers 17 residues. Germline CDR1 and CDR2: SGHRS and YFSETQ. V gave up 0 bases and J gave up 6 bases, with 18 bases separating them. DNA of the CDR3: TGCGCCAGCAGCTTGGTGCTCAGGGGCTCCTCGGCCGGGGAGCTGTTTTTT. Its translation: CASSLVLRGSSAGELFF.

The chain has TRBV5-1 and TRBJ1-2, with 8 positions matching TRBD1. The CDR3 has 14 amino acids. The V gene's germline CDR1 is SGHRS and CDR2 YFSETQ. Trimming removed 2 bases from V and 2 bases from J; junction bases left unmatched: 2. The chain's CDR3 is CASSFGDRNYGYTF. CDR3 coding DNA: TGCGCCAGCAGCTTTGGGGACAGGAACTATGGCTACACCTTC.

The rearrangement joins TRBV5-1 to TRBJ2-7, with D tentatively TRBD2 (6 bases). Deletions cut 2 bases from V and 2 bases from J, with 11 bases between. This CDR3 region has 14 residues. CDR1 SGHRS and CDR2 YFSETQ come from the germline V gene. The DNA of the CDR3 is TGCGCCAGCAGCTTCGGGGGTATGCCCTACGAGCAGTACTTC. The encoded protein is CASSFGGMPYEQYF.

The chain recombines TRBV27 with TRBJ2-7; possible D gene TRBD2, 6 bases. Per the germline V gene, CDR1 is MNHEY and CDR2 is SMNVEV (reference sequence). CDR3 length: 16 amino acids. V shed 6 bases and J shed 6 bases, with 24 bases lying between them. In nucleotides, the CDR3 is TGTGCCAGCAGCCCAAATCGCCTGACGGGAGTAATCGAGCAGTACTTC. The encoded protein is CASSPNRLTGVIEQYF.

V and J are TRBV2 and TRBJ2-5; D perhaps matches TRBD1 (6 bases). Germline V gene lookup returns CDR1 SNHLY and CDR2 FYNNEI. There are 17 residues in the CDR3. V shed 7 bases and J shed 2 bases, with 23 bases lying between them. This CDR3 is CASNRGIPGHLQETQYF. CDR3 DNA: TGTGCCAGCAATCGGGGAATACCGGGACACCTACAAGAGACCCAGTACTTC.

This chain links TRBV11-3 with TRBJ1-1; D is undetermined. V was shortened by 3 bases and J by 4 bases, with 9 bases between the two germline ends. CDR3 length: 13 amino acids. CDR1 is SGHNT and CDR2 is YENEEA in the germline V gene. The CDR3 is CASSFGGGTEAFF. The CDR3 coding sequence is TGTGCCAGCAGCTTTGGCGGAGGCACTGAAGCTTTCTTT.

This sequence joins TRBV5-1 and TRBJ2-1; 8 nucleotides align to TRBD1. Germline-derived CDR1 and CDR2 are SGHRS and YFSETQ. Unmatched junction bases numbered 8, after V lost 3 bases and J lost 6 bases. The CDR3 spans 15 residues. The CDR3 is CASSSTGTGVNEQFF. The CDR3, as DNA: TGCGCCAGCAGCTCGACCGGGACAGGAGTCAATGAGCAGTTCTTC.

The rearrangement joins TRBV19 to TRBJ2-7; possible D gene TRBD1, 7 bases. The V and J ends lost 3 bases and 3 bases respectively, with 12 bases between them. Germline assignment: CDR1 LNHDA and CDR2 SQIVND (reference sequence). This CDR3 is built from 14 residues. The DNA for the CDR3 is TGTGCCAGTAGTATGGCAGGGGGGTACTACGAGCAGTACTTC. As protein: CASSMAGGYYEQYF.

The chain uses TRBV7-2 and TRBJ2-1; 11 nucleotides align to TRBD2. Germline lookup yields CDR1 SGHTA and CDR2 FQGNSA. The V segment lost 5 bases and the J segment 4 bases; nucleotides outside the gene matches: 13. CDR3 length: 18 amino acids. CDR3 bases: TGTGCCAGCAGCATCCTAGCGGGGGGCCCTGGACCTTACAATGAGCAGTTCTTC. Protein product: CASSILAGGPGPYNEQFF.

This clone was found once. This sequence joins TRBV6-1 and TRBJ2-1; no clear D. Germline CDR1 reads MNHNS; CDR2 reads SASEGT. The CDR3 is 14 residues long. Trimming took 0 bases from V and 6 from J, leaving 9 bases between them. CDR3 coding DNA: TGTGCCAGCAGTGAAGCGTCCTGGGCCAATGAGCAGTTCTTC. It specifies CASSEASWANEQFF.

As DNA, the CDR3 is TGCGCCACCAATCAGGGGTCGAACACCGGGGAGCTGTTTTTT. Its translation: CATNQGSNTGELFF. This sequence joins TRBV5-1 and TRBJ2-2; D possibly corresponds to TRBD1 (6 bases). The CDR3 is 14 amino acids. Germline-derived CDR1 and CDR2 are SGHRS and YFSETQ. The ends were cut back, 9 bases at V and 0 bases at J, with 12 bases in the middle.

This rearrangement joins TRBV10-2 to TRBJ1-5; no clear D. The V gene lost 3 bases and the J gene lost 0 bases, with 9 bases spanning the gap. The germline gives CDR1 WSHSY, CDR2 SAAADI. The CDR3 has 15 residues. The CDR3 DNA reads TGCGCCAGCAGTGAAAGCAACTATAGCAATCAGCCCCAGCATTTT. Amino acids: CASSESNYSNQPQHF.

The chain couples TRBV28 to TRBJ1-6; 8 nucleotides match TRBD1. Germline CDR1 reads MDHEN; CDR2 reads SYDVKM. V shed 2 bases and J 9 bases; nucleotides not matched to a gene: 9. The CDR3 is 16 amino acids. The CDR3: CASSLASGTGVSPLHF. CDR3 bases: TGTGCCAGCAGTTTAGCGAGTGGGACAGGCGTTTCACCCCTCCACTTT.

The chain links TRBV5-5 to TRBJ2-1; a possible D gene is TRBD2 (5 bases). Germline V gives CDR1 SGHKS, CDR2 YYEKEE (reference sequence). V lost 5 bases to trimming and J lost 0 bases, with 12 bases between them. The length of the CDR3 is 15 residues. This chain's CDR3 is CASRERLSSYNEQFF. For the CDR3, the DNA is TGTGCCAGCAGGGAGCGGTTGAGCTCCTACAATGAGCAGTTCTTC.